The rows below give T cell receptor beta chains drawn from one sample of a study of shared clonotypes between healthy human individuals. Produced via immunoSEQ multiplex PCR; TCRdb's table is partial and in-frame only. The sample holds about 480,000 clones, around 74% seen once. The sample taken for sequencing was PBMCs. Source of these receptors: a woman in her thirties or forties in good health. Some clones in this sample may be carry-over from other donors' samples. The CDR3 runs from the conserved cysteine through the conserved F or W. Fields, in order: clone size, V gene, J gene, D gene, CDR3 DNA, CDR3 protein. D genes are given only for firm matches. Part of the rows lack a size; the others show once, few, many or a class for expanded clones.

NA,TRBV7-3,TRBJ2-2,TRBD1,TGTGCCAGCAGCCAGGGACAGCACACCGGGGAGCTGTTTTTT,CASSQGQHTGELFF
NA,TRBV7-9,TRBJ2-1,NA,TGTGCCAGCAGCTTAGCTTCCAGCGGAAGCTACAATGAGCAGTTCTTC,CASSLASSGSYNEQFF
NA,TRBV15,TRBJ2-3,TRBD2,TGTGCCACCAGCCCGGGTGGCGGCATAGCGGGAGTGAGTGGGTACACAGATACGCAGTATTTT,CATSPGGGIAGVSGYTDTQYF
NA,TRBV7-2,TRBJ2-4,NA,TGTGCCAGCAGCCCTTTGCGAGCGGTAGCCAAAAACATTCAGTACTTC,CASSPLRAVAKNIQYF
NA,TRBV18,TRBJ2-5,NA,TGTGCCAGCTCACGACCCCAACCGGAGACCCAGTACTTC,CASSRPQPETQYF
NA,TRBV6-5,TRBJ2-5,TRBD2,TGTGCCAGCAGCGTAGCGGGAGGGCCCGGTGAGACCCAGTACTTC,CASSVAGGPGETQYF
NA,TRBV18,TRBJ2-2,TRBD2,TGTGCCAGCTCACGGGGACTAGCGGGAGCGAGCACCGGGGAGCTGTTTTTT,CASSRGLAGASTGELFF
NA,TRBV5-4,TRBJ2-7,NA,TGTGCCAGCAGCTTGTGGGGGGCTACCTACGAGCAGTACTTC,CASSLWGATYEQYF
few,TRBV6-5,TRBJ1-2,NA,TGTGCCAGCAGTGGGGGAGGCGGCTACACCTTC,CASSGGGGYTF
NA,TRBV5-6,TRBJ2-7,TRBD1,TGTGCCAGCAGCTTGGACCCAGGGGGACAGCAGTACTTC,CASSLDPGGQQYF
NA,TRBV10-3,TRBJ1-5,NA,TGTGCCATCAGTGATAGTCAGGGGTCGGAGCCCCAGCATTTT,CAISDSQGSEPQHF
few,TRBV2,TRBJ2-7,NA,TGTGCCAGCAGGACAGGACTAGTTGGCGAGCAGTACTTC,CASRTGLVGEQYF
once,TRBV7-2,TRBJ2-7,NA,TGTGCCAGCAGCTTGGGCCTAGTGACCTACGAGCAGTACTTC,CASSLGLVTYEQYF
NA,TRBV7-9,TRBJ1-1,NA,TGTGCCAGCAGCTTAGCCCTCGGGAGGGGGAGCACTGAAGCTTTCTTT,CASSLALGRGSTEAFF
once,TRBV11-2,TRBJ2-7,TRBD1,TGTGCCAGCAGCTCGGGACAGTCTTACGAGCAGTACTTC,CASSSGQSYEQYF
NA,TRBV6-6,TRBJ2-1,NA,TGTGCCAGCAGTTACTCCTACAATGAGCAGTTCTTC,CASSYSYNEQFF
NA,TRBV9,TRBJ2-3,NA,TGTGCCAGCAGCGCCAGAGGGCCGGCAGATACGCAGTATTTT,CASSARGPADTQYF
NA,TRBV4-1,TRBJ2-7,NA,TGCGCCAGCAGCCAAGATGGATCCAGCGTAACACCGAGCGAGCAGTACTTC,CASSQDGSSVTPSEQYF
NA,TRBV19,TRBJ2-7,NA,TGTGCCAGTAGCACTCGACGTGGAAACTACGAGCAGTACTTC,CASSTRRGNYEQYF
once,TRBV18,TRBJ2-7,NA,TGTGCCAGCTCACCACCGGACGAAGCCTACGAGCAGTACTTC,CASSPPDEAYEQYF
NA,TRBV7-2,TRBJ2-4,NA,TGTGCCAGCAGCTTAGTTAGCGGAGAGAGCCAAAGGAACATTCAGTACTTC,CASSLVSGESQRNIQYF
NA,TRBV19,TRBJ1-5,TRBD1,TGTGCCAGTAGTCCCCGACAGGGCGTAAGGGATCAGCCCCAGCATTTT,CASSPRQGVRDQPQHF
once,TRBV25-1,TRBJ2-7,TRBD1,TGTGCCAGCAGTGATAGTGGGACAGGAACCTACGAGCAGTACTTC,CASSDSGTGTYEQYF
NA,TRBV5-1,TRBJ2-1,NA,TGCGCCAGCAGAATCGGGGAGTCCTACAATGAGCAGTTCTTC,CASRIGESYNEQFF
NA,TRBV7-2,TRBJ1-3,NA,TGTGCCAGCAGCTTATATATTAGCTCTGGAAACACCATATATTTT,CASSLYISSGNTIYF
NA,TRBV7-3,TRBJ2-7,NA,TGTGCCAGCAGCTTACTACCGGAGTACGAGCAGTACTTC,CASSLLPEYEQYF
NA,TRBV7-3,TRBJ2-2,NA,TGTGCCAGTAAATCCAGGGTTACCGGGGAGCTGTTTTTT,CASKSRVTGELFF
NA,TRBV4-1,TRBJ2-7,NA,TGCGCCAGCAGCCCCCGACTGAGCTCCTACGAGCAGTACTTC,CASSPRLSSYEQYF
NA,TRBV10-1,TRBJ2-5,NA,TGCGCCAGCGAACCCTCTGGGGTGCCGCAAGAGACCCAGTACTTC,CASEPSGVPQETQYF
once,TRBV5-1,TRBJ1-2,NA,TGCGCCAGCAGCTTGGACGCAGCCCATCACACCTTC,CASSLDAAHHTF
few,TRBV5-1,TRBJ2-3,TRBD2,TGCGCCAGCAGCGCTATGACTAGCGGGAGCGGGTCTGATACGCAGTATTTT,CASSAMTSGSGSDTQYF
NA,TRBV29-1,TRBJ2-5,NA,TGCAGCGTCCGCGACCAAGAGACCCAGTACTTC,CSVRDQETQYF
NA,TRBV5-4,TRBJ2-3,TRBD2,TGTGCCAGCAGCAGGCGTGATAGCGGGATGGATACGCAGTATTTT,CASSRRDSGMDTQYF
NA,TRBV28,TRBJ1-2,TRBD1,TGTGCCAGCAGGAACGACAGGGTCTGGGGCTACACCTTC,CASRNDRVWGYTF
NA,TRBV6-5,TRBJ1-1,NA,TGTGCCAGCAGTTATCGGTATGACACTGAAGCTTTCTTT,CASSYRYDTEAFF
few,TRBV5-1,TRBJ2-6,NA,TGCGCCAGCAGCGGGGGTGGGTCAGGGGCCAACGTCCTGACTTTC,CASSGGGSGANVLTF
once,TRBV4-2,TRBJ2-1,NA,TGTGCCAGCAGCCCCTGGGCCGCCAGCTCCTACAATGAGCAGTTCTTC,CASSPWAASSYNEQFF
NA,TRBV30,TRBJ2-5,NA,TGTGCCTGGAGCCATAAATACACGGGGACAGAGACCCAGTACTTC,CAWSHKYTGTETQYF
NA,TRBV4-1,TRBJ1-1,NA,TGCGCCAGCAGCCGAGGGCGGACGAACACTGAAGCTTTCTTT,CASSRGRTNTEAFF
many,TRBV6-1,TRBJ1-6,TRBD1,TGTGCCAGCAGGGGACAGGGAATGGGACCACCCCTCCACTTT,CASRGQGMGPPLHF
NA,TRBV15,TRBJ2-7,NA,TGTGCCACCAGCTTGGAGACAGGAGGCTACGAGCAGTACTTC,CATSLETGGYEQYF
NA,TRBV5-4,TRBJ2-5,TRBD1,TGTGCCAGCAGCCGGGACAGGGGTCAGGAGCAGTACTTC,CASSRDRGQEQYF
NA,TRBV11-3,TRBJ2-1,NA,TGTGCCAGCAGGCCTCCCAGTGAGCAGTTCTTC,CASRPPSEQFF
NA,TRBV5-1,TRBJ1-1,NA,TGCGCCAGCAGCTTGGCCCCTGACCTCACTGAAGCTTTCTTT,CASSLAPDLTEAFF
NA,TRBV14,TRBJ2-3,NA,TGTGCCAGCAGCCACCCCAGGGACGCCACAGATACGCAGTATTTT,CASSHPRDATDTQYF
NA,TRBV25-1,TRBJ2-6,NA,TGTGCCAGCAGTGATACTGAGGCTGGGGCCAACGTCCTGACTTTC,CASSDTEAGANVLTF
NA,TRBV18,TRBJ1-2,TRBD1,TGTGCCAGCTCACCAAACGGACAGGGGGGCTACACCTTC,CASSPNGQGGYTF
NA,TRBV5-1,TRBJ2-1,NA,TGCGCCAGCAGCTCCGGGGTCCCTCCCTACAATGAGCAGTTCTTC,CASSSGVPPYNEQFF
NA,TRBV4-2,TRBJ2-6,NA,TGTGCCAGCAGCCCCGATCAGGGATTTGGGGCCAACGTCCTGACTTTC,CASSPDQGFGANVLTF
NA,TRBV4-1,TRBJ2-4,NA,TGCGCCAGCAGCCAAGATCGGGGCAGTTCAAGGGCCATTCAGTACTTC,CASSQDRGSSRAIQYF